The 12 T cell receptor beta chains below come from one sample, sequenced in a study of OX40 agonist ivuxolimab in advanced cancers. Repertoires were generated with immunoSEQ multiplex PCR, while TCRdb's copy carries only in-frame clones and drops some. The table shows 48,000 or so clones, with about 81% occurring only once. Sequencing used CD4+ or CD8+ T cells sorted from blood, obtained in a trial of the OX40 agonist ivuxolimab. These receptor sequences come from an adult with an advanced solid tumor such as melanoma, head and neck, liver or kidney cancer.

DNA of the CDR3: TGTGCCAGCAGCTTAGACGGGGACAGGGGCCACGAGCAGTACTTC. Encoded protein: CASSLDGDRGHEQYF. The gene calls are TRBV11-2 and TRBJ2-7; the match to TRBD1 covers 10 bases. The CDR3 extends over 15 amino acids. The V gene's germline CDR1 is SGHAT and CDR2 FQNNGV. V dropped 0 bases and J dropped 5; count of bases not matched to a gene: 4.

This chain joins TRBV5-1 and TRBJ1-1, with D unresolved. Germline CDR1 and CDR2: SGHRS and YFSETQ. V shed 4 bases and J shed 0 bases, with 10 bases lying between them. The CDR3 is made up of 14 amino acids. The CDR3 loop reads CASSLMTVNTEAFF. CDR3 DNA: TGCGCCAGCAGCCTAATGACGGTGAACACTGAAGCTTTCTTT.

This clone counts as medium-sized (0.01 to 0.1%). V gene TRBV2 combines with J gene TRBJ1-3; D is perhaps TRBD1 (5 bases). This CDR3 spans 18 amino acids. From germline, CDR1 is SNHLY and CDR2 FYNNEI. V gave up 2 bases and J gave up 0 bases, with 17 bases separating them. The CDR3 protein is CASSESLQATVSGNTIYF. CDR3 bases: TGTGCCAGCAGTGAATCATTACAGGCGACCGTCTCTGGAAACACCATATATTTT.

The chain uses TRBV19 and TRBJ2-7; TRBD2 agrees at 9 bases. V dropped 3 bases and J dropped 0; count of bases not matched to a gene: 3. In germline, CDR1 is LNHDA, CDR2 SQIVND (reference sequence). This CDR3 contains 15 residues. Here the CDR3 reads CASSMAGGSSYEQYF. CDR3 in DNA: TGTGCCAGTAGTATGGCGGGAGGGAGCTCCTACGAGCAGTACTTC.

Judged by abundance, this clone is medium-sized. V is TRBV18 and J is TRBJ1-4, with TRBD1 matching over 11 bases. The CDR3 has 19 residues. CDR1 and CDR2 (germline): KGHSH, LQKENI. V shed 1 base and J 8 bases; nucleotides not matched to a gene: 15. In nucleotides, the CDR3 is TGTGCCAGCTCACCACGGACAGGGGGCCCACTGGGTCGAGGAGAAAAACTGTTTTTT. It yields the protein CASSPRTGGPLGRGEKLFF.

The genes are TRBV6-1 and TRBJ2-3; no firm D call. The germline V gene has CDR1 MNHNS and CDR2 SASEGT. CDR3 length: 14 amino acids. Trimming took 1 base from V and 5 from J, leaving 10 bases between them. The CDR3 DNA reads as TGTGCCAGCAGTGAAGTCAGCCGTGGAGATACGCAGTATTTT. Its translation is CASSEVSRGDTQYF.

The sample holds a few counts of this clone. V usage is TRBV7-9 and J usage is TRBJ2-3; D is ambiguous. CDR3 length equals 13 residues. In germline, CDR1 is SEHNR, CDR2 FQNEAQ (reference sequence). Trimming shortened V by 2 bases and J by 2 bases, and 5 bases separated the two germline ends. CDR3 bases: TGTGCCAGCAGCTTATACTACACAGATACGCAGTATTTT. Amino acids: CASSLYYTDTQYF.

This rearrangement joins TRBV21-1 to TRBJ2-7; the table's D call, TRBD1, has no DNA check behind it. TRBV21-1 is described as a pseudogene. The CDR3 loop spans 16 amino acids. The CDR3 DNA reads TGTGCCAGCAGCAAAGGGGGGACAGGGTGGTTATACGAGCAGTACTTC. It specifies CASSKGGTGWLYEQYF.

This rearrangement joins TRBV9 to TRBJ2-5, with 7 bases aligning to TRBD1. CDR3 size: 14 residues. The J segment lost 4 bases and the V segment lost 3 bases, leaving 6 bases of the junction unmatched. Per germline, CDR1 SGDLS and CDR2 YYNGEE. The CDR3 region is CASSADRVRETQYF. CDR3 bases: TGTGCCAGCAGCGCCGACAGGGTGCGAGAGACCCAGTACTTC. The full variable domain, its missing parts supplied by reference TRBV9 and TRBJ2-5, is DSGVTQTPKHLITATGQRVTLRCSPRSGDLSVYWYQQSLDQGLQFLIQYYNGEERAKGNILERFSAQQFPDLHSELNLSSLELGDSALYFCASSADRVRETQYFGPGTRLLVL.

The DNA of the CDR3 is TGTGCCAGCAGCTCCGACATGGGGGGGACAGATACGCAGTATTTT. Translation gives CASSSDMGGTDTQYF. The chain employs TRBV7-2 and TRBJ2-3; 7 nucleotides line up with TRBD2. The CDR3 loop spans 15 amino acids. V lost 4 bases and J lost 3; bases outside the gene matches: 7. The germline gives CDR1 SGHTA, CDR2 FQGNSA.

The CDR3 DNA reads TGTGCCAGCAGCAGAAAAGGTCAAAACAATCAGCCCCAGCATTTT. Protein product: CASSRKGQNNQPQHF. The gene calls are TRBV21-1 and TRBJ1-5. TRBV21-1 is reported as a pseudogene. This CDR3 region has 15 residues.

The chain carries TRBV19 and TRBJ2-4; 9 nucleotides line up with TRBD2. Germline trimming cut 3 bases from V and 1 base from J; bases unmatched to any gene: 13. There are 19 residues in the CDR3. The germline CDR1 and CDR2 sequences are LNHDA and SQIVND (reference sequence). CDR3 protein: CASSMIRSGGPWAKNIQYF. The CDR3 bases are TGTGCCAGTAGTATGATAAGGAGCGGGGGGCCGTGGGCCAAAAACATTCAGTACTTC. Based on the CDR3 plus reference TRBV19 and TRBJ2-4, the full variable domain is DGGITQSPKYLFRKEGQNVTLSCEQNLNHDAMYWYRQDPGQGLRLIYYSQIVNDFQKGDIAEGYSVSREKKESFPLTVTSAQKNPTAFYLCASSMIRSGGPWAKNIQYFGAGTRLSVL.